The 17 T cell receptor beta chains below come from one sample, sequenced in a study of T cell repertoires in cytomegalovirus infection. TCRdb called the reads again in MiXCR, with one record for every CDR3 protein. In the table there are 500,000 to 600,000 distinct CDR3 sequences, approximately 16% of which are singletons. Sequenced material: CD8+ T cells from PBMCs. All receptors come from a human donor in good health (CMV status not recorded). Some clones in this sample may be carry-over from other donors' samples.

V and J are TRBV2 and TRBJ2-2, with a possible D match to TRBD1 (5 bases). This CDR3 has 17 amino acids. The V and J ends lost 3 bases and 3 bases respectively, with 17 bases between them. CDR1 and CDR2 from the germline V gene are SNHLY and FYNNEI. CDR3 loop: CASSDPKGYSDTGELFF. The CDR3 coding sequence is TGTGCCAGCAGTGACCCTAAGGGGTATTCGGACACCGGGGAGCTGTTTTTT.

This clonotype was counted between two and nine times. The V call is TRBV3-1, the J call TRBJ2-1; the D gene is possibly TRBD1 (6 bases). The CDR3 is made up of 14 amino acids. Germline loops: CDR1 LGHDT, CDR2 YNNKEL (reference sequence). Trimming removed 5 bases from V and 3 bases from J, with 11 bases in between. The CDR3 nucleotides are TGTGCCAGCAGCGAAGGGGACAACTACAATGAGCAGTTCTTC. The encoded protein is CASSEGDNYNEQFF.

This clonotype was recorded many times. The chain recombines TRBV7-9 with TRBJ1-4; D is uncertain. Germline CDR1 reads SEHNR; CDR2 reads FQNEAQ (reference sequence). The CDR3 is 12 residues long. V dropped 5 bases and J dropped 3 bases, with 4 bases sitting between them. CDR3 sequence (DNA): TGTGCCAGCAGCCGCGCTAATGAAAAACTGTTTTTT. As protein: CASSRANEKLFF.

In this sample, this clonotype turned up a few times. V usage is TRBV7-9 and J usage is TRBJ2-1; 15 bases align to TRBD2. This CDR3 region has 21 residues. The germline V gene has CDR1 SEHNR and CDR2 FQNEAQ (reference sequence). V shed 0 bases, J shed 0 bases, and the junction held 9 bases outside the gene matches. The CDR3 loop is CASSLADRTSGRDRSYNEQFF. The DNA of the CDR3 is TGTGCCAGCAGCTTAGCAGATCGGACTAGCGGGAGGGACCGCTCCTACAATGAGCAGTTCTTC.

This clonotype was counted between two and nine times. The gene calls are TRBV10-2 and TRBJ2-3; 9 nucleotides agree with TRBD2. With 10 bases clipped from V and 1 base from J, the junction kept 9 bases outside the gene matches. Germline CDR1 WSHSY, CDR2 SAAADI. The CDR3 sequence is 15 residues long. The CDR3 is CAISAGGRGTDTQYF. The CDR3 bases are TGCGCCATCTCTGCGGGGGGGCGGGGCACAGATACGCAGTATTTT.

Many counts were recorded for this clonotype. This rearrangement joins TRBV6-5 to TRBJ2-7; possible D gene TRBD2, 5 bases. V was pared by 5 bases and J by 4 bases, with 12 bases between. CDR3 size: 13 residues. Germline V gene sequence: CDR1 MNHEY, CDR2 SVGAGI. The CDR3 spells CASSGGSFYEQYF. The CDR3 bases are TGTGCCAGCAGTGGAGGTTCCTTTTACGAGCAGTACTTC.

The rearrangement uses TRBV20-1 and TRBJ2-7; TRBD2 matches 11 bases. The CDR3 extends over 14 amino acids. Per the germline V gene, CDR1 is DFQATT and CDR2 is SNEGSKA (reference sequence). J gave up 1 base and V 2 bases, and 1 base lay outside the gene matches. For the CDR3, the DNA is TGCAGTGCTAGAACTAGCGGGAGTTCCTACGAGCAGTACTTC. This codes for CSARTSGSSYEQYF.

The sample holds many counts of this clonotype. This chain connects TRBV28 to TRBJ2-2; D is perhaps TRBD2 (6 bases). The CDR3 runs to 14 residues. CDR1 MDHEN and CDR2 SYDVKM come from the germline V gene. V was cut by 4 bases and J by 4 bases, with 10 bases left in between. The CDR3 reads CASSWSSATGELFF. CDR3 coding DNA: TGTGCCAGCAGTTGGTCTAGCGCCACCGGGGAGCTGTTTTTT.

In this sample, this clonotype turned up a few times. Here the CDR3 reads CASSLKRVYGYTF. The CDR3 DNA follows: TGTGCCAGCAGTTTGAAAAGGGTGTATGGCTACACCTTC. The chain recombines TRBV6-5 with TRBJ1-2; D call uncertain. V lost 4 bases to trimming and J lost 5 bases, with 11 bases between them. Germline V gives CDR1 MNHEY, CDR2 SVGAGI. The CDR3 covers 13 residues.

This clonotype was counted only a few times. This sequence joins TRBV9 and TRBJ1-6; 9 positions agree with TRBD1. J lost 9 bases, V lost 0 bases, and 4 bases had no gene match. In germline, CDR1 is SGDLS, CDR2 YYNGEE. This CDR3 is built from 15 residues. The CDR3 DNA sequence: TGTGCCAGCAGCGTAGAACAGGGGGCAGGTTCACCCCTCCACTTT. Translated, it gives CASSVEQGAGSPLHF.

This sequence joins TRBV2 and TRBJ1-1; 9 bases match TRBD1. The CDR3 consists of 11 residues. After removal of 9 bases from V and 11 bases from J, the junction contained 7 bases not matched to a gene. Germline V gene lookup returns CDR1 SNHLY and CDR2 FYNNEI. The CDR3 spells CASIWDREAFF. The CDR3, as DNA: TGTGCCAGTATTTGGGACAGGGAGGCTTTCTTT.

The rearrangement uses TRBV9 and TRBJ2-6, with TRBD1 matching over 7 bases. The CDR3 has 18 amino acids. From germline, CDR1 is SGDLS and CDR2 YYNGEE. Losses at the gene ends were 3 bases for V and 0 bases for J; bases not matched to a gene: 9. The CDR3 is CASSASSGQLSGANVLTF. CDR3 bases: TGTGCCAGCAGCGCCTCCTCGGGACAGCTCTCTGGGGCCAACGTCCTGACTTTC.

A few counts support this clonotype. V is TRBV7-9 and J is TRBJ2-7, with D perhaps TRBD2 (6 bases). V lost 2 bases and J 0 bases, leaving 14 bases between the germline ends. The CDR3 totals 16 residues. Germline V CDR1 and CDR2: SEHNR, FQNEAQ (reference sequence). The CDR3 here is CASSLSVGGVSYEQYF. CDR3 nucleotide sequence: TGTGCCAGCAGCTTAAGTGTCGGGGGAGTCTCCTACGAGCAGTACTTC. Drawing the rest from reference TRBV7-9 and TRBJ2-7, the complete variable domain is DTGVSQNPRHKITKRGQNVTFRCDPISEHNRLYWYRQTLGQGPEFLTYFQNEAQLEKSRLLSDRFSAERPKGSFSTLEIQRTEQGDSAMYLCASSLSVGGVSYEQYFGPGTRLTVT.

This clonotype was seen more than once but under ten times. The chain couples TRBV6-2 or TRBV6-3 to TRBJ2-1, with a tentative D call TRBD2 (6 bases). Germline CDR1 reads MNHEY; CDR2 reads SVGEGT. Deletions cut 7 bases from V and 2 bases from J, with 15 bases between. The CDR3 spans 15 residues. CDR3 in amino acids: CASTKLRDPYNEQFF. The CDR3, as DNA: TGTGCCAGCACCAAACTGCGGGACCCCTACAATGAGCAGTTCTTC.

The chain joins TRBV7-6 to TRBJ2-1; 7 bases are shared with TRBD2. CDR3 length: 14 amino acids. V trimming: 7 bases; J trimming: 5 bases; junction bases outside the gene matches: 8. Germline CDR1 is SGHVS and CDR2 is FNYEAQ. Here the CDR3 reads CASITPGLNNEQFF. CDR3 in DNA: TGTGCCAGCATCACTCCGGGACTAAACAATGAGCAGTTCTTC.

This clonotype showed up just a few times. The CDR3: CASSQDGDSYEQYF. The CDR3, as DNA: TGTGCCAGCAGCCAAGATGGAGACAGCTACGAGCAGTACTTC. V gene TRBV14 combines with J gene TRBJ2-7; possibly TRBD1 for D (5 bases). The CDR3 is 14 amino acids. V was pared by 0 bases and J by 3 bases, with 9 bases between. Germline V gene lookup returns CDR1 SGHDN and CDR2 FVKESK.

This chain links TRBV19 with TRBJ1-5; no definite D call. In germline, CDR1 is LNHDA, CDR2 SQIVND (reference sequence). The ends were cut back, 5 bases at V and 8 bases at J, with 7 bases in the middle. CDR3 length: 11 residues. CDR3 coding DNA: TGTGCCAGTAGTGCTTCAAAGCCCCAGCATTTT. This codes for CASSASKPQHF.